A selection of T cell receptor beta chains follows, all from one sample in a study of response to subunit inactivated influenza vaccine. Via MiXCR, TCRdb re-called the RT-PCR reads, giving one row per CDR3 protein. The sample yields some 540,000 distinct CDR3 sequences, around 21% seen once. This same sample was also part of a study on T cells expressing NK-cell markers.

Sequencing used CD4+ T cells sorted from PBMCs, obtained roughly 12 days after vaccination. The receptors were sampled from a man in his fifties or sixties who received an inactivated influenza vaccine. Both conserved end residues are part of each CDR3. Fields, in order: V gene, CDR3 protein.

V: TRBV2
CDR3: CASSEAGGMGGYTF

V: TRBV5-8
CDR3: CASRRTGPSNQPQHF

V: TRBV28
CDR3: CASSQLAGASYEQYF

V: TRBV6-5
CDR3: CASSYYSRGGETQYF

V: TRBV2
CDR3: CASSEQGAFNQPQHF

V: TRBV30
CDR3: CACLYGNSNEQFF

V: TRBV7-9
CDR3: CASSLIPGGVAYNEQFF

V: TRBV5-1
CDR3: CASSLGAERNTIYF

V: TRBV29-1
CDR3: CSVRLDLYEQYF

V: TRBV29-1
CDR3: CSVRQDPYGYTF

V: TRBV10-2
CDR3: CASKEGETQYF

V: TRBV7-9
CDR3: CASSFEGGSPLHF

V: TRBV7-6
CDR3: CASSLETPNTEAFF

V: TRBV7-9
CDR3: CASSSTTDWEQYF

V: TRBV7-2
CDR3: CASSLRVFNDEQFF

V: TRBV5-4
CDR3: CASSLGSVGEQFF

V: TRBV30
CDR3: CAWSVEGGLQFF

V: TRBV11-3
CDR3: CASSTRTGVGETQYF

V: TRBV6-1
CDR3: CASSPTGYLNTEAFF

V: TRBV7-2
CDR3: CASSPGDREYGYTF

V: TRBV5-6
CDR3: CASSLPKRRTGELFF

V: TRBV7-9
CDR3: CASSYPGPSTDTQYF

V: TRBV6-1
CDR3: CASSLGHFNGYTF